What follows are 15 T cell receptor beta chains derived from one specimen sequenced in a study of CD4 T cells in relation to SARS-CoV-2 and coronaviruses. The unexposed donors gave CD4+ T cells in 2011-2018, prior to COVID-19. After more than eight days of culture, CD4+ T cells were isolated. Their target antigens are unknown. The data were produced by immunoSEQ multiplex PCR, yet TCRdb's version contains in-frame clones alone and is incomplete. This table holds 20,000 or so clones, approximately 72% found once. The specimen was CD4+ T cells from PBMCs, cultured in vitro. The receptors originated from a human donor in good health.

The chain employs TRBV18 and TRBJ1-2; TRBD1 matches 8 bases. The CDR3 runs 14 residues. The junction had 11 bases not matched to a gene; V was cut back by 6 bases and J by 8 bases. Germline V lookup: CDR1 KGHSH, CDR2 LQKENI. The CDR3, as DNA: TGTGCCAGCTCCCGTGAGGGACAGGAGAACGGCTACACCTTC. Translating gives CASSREGQENGYTF.

The chain joins TRBV4-3 to TRBJ1-2, with a tentative D call TRBD1 (5 bases). V was clipped by 4 bases and J by 8 bases, with 11 bases between them. In germline, CDR1 is LGHNA, CDR2 YSLEER. The length of the CDR3 is 12 residues. In DNA form, the CDR3 reads TGCGCCAGCAGCCCTCCGGAGGGGGGCTACACCTTC. Translated, it gives CASSPPEGGYTF.

The gene calls are TRBV7-2 and TRBJ2-3, with TRBD2 identical over 7 bases. Germline-derived CDR1 and CDR2 are SGHTA and FQGNSA. V shed 1 base and J 4 bases; nucleotides not matched to a gene: 8. This CDR3 is built from 16 residues. The CDR3 region is CASSLGLAEGADTQYF. The CDR3 region has the DNA TGTGCCAGCAGCTTAGGACTAGCTGAAGGCGCAGATACGCAGTATTTT.

The rearrangement uses TRBV7-2 and TRBJ2-3; D not certain. Between the trimmed V and J ends, which lost 8 bases and 6 bases, there was a span of 15 bases. CDR1 is SGHTA, CDR2 FQGNSA, per germline. CDR3 size: 13 residues. The CDR3 reads CASAPLVGDTQYF. The DNA of the CDR3 is TGTGCCAGCGCCCCACTGGTAGGGGATACGCAGTATTTT. Full variable domain (rest looked up from reference TRBV7-2 and TRBJ2-3): GAGVSQSPSNKVTEKGKDVELRCDPISGHTALYWYRQSLGQGLEFLIYFQGNSAPDKSGLPSDRFSAERTGGSVSTLTIQRTQQEDSAVYLCASAPLVGDTQYFGPGTRLTVL.

The J gene is TRBJ1-1, the V gene TRBV10-2; D unresolved. Germline V CDR1 and CDR2: WSHSY, SAAADI. The CDR3 is 14 residues long. Trimming removed 3 bases from V and 1 base from J, with 9 bases in between. DNA of the CDR3: TGCGCCAGCAGTGATTACCAGGAGAACACTGAAGCTTTCTTT. Protein: CASSDYQENTEAFF.

V usage is TRBV5-4 and J usage is TRBJ1-1, with D possibly being TRBD1 (6 bases). This CDR3 comprises 16 residues. Germline values: CDR1 SGHNT, CDR2 YYREEE (reference sequence). V shed 4 bases and J shed 2 bases, with 18 bases lying between them. CDR3 amino acids: CASSLEGGGPNTEAFF. CDR3 nucleotides: TGTGCCAGCAGCCTAGAGGGCGGGGGGCCCAACACTGAAGCTTTCTTT.

The V and J genes are TRBV6-5 and TRBJ2-7; TRBD1 matches at 10 bases. The CDR3 contains 15 residues. In germline, CDR1 is MNHEY, CDR2 SVGAGI. V trimming: 6 bases; J trimming: 0 bases; junction bases outside the gene matches: 5. Written as DNA, the CDR3 is TGTGCCAGCAGAGACGGGACAGGGGTCTCCTACGAGCAGTACTTC. Translation: CASRDGTGVSYEQYF.

This clone was observed a few times. This chain uses TRBV15 with TRBJ1-5, with 7 bases lining up with TRBD1. Germline V gives CDR1 LNHNV, CDR2 YYDKDF (reference sequence). The CDR3 is 15 amino acids. Trimming removed 1 base from V and 5 bases from J; junction bases left unmatched: 5. For the CDR3, the DNA is TGTGCCACCAGCAGAGGCAGGGGGATTGATCAGCCCCAGCATTTT. The encoded protein is CATSRGRGIDQPQHF. Full variable domain (missing parts from reference TRBV15 and TRBJ1-5): DAMVIQNPRYQVTQFGKPVTLSCSQTLNHNVMYWYQQKSSQAPKLLFHYYDKDFNNEADTPDNFQSRRPNTSFCFLDIRSPGLGDTAMYLCATSRGRGIDQPQHFGDGTRLSIL.

The chain employs TRBV11-3 and TRBJ2-5, with TRBD1 as a possible D gene (6 bases). The CDR3 consists of 15 residues. Germline CDR1 reads SGHNT; CDR2 reads YENEEA. V shed 5 bases and J shed 0 bases, with 13 bases lying between them. CDR3 DNA: TGTGCCAGCAGCCCCGGGGACACGTACCAAGAGACCCAGTACTTC. This encodes CASSPGDTYQETQYF.

The CDR3 protein is CASSLSEMGANVLTF. In nucleotides, the CDR3 is TGCGCCAGCAGCTTAAGTGAAATGGGGGCCAACGTCCTGACTTTC. The chain is built from TRBV5-1 and TRBJ2-6; D gene ambiguous. The germline CDR1 and CDR2 sequences are SGHRS and YFSETQ. The CDR3 has 15 amino acids. Trimming took off 2 bases at V and 4 bases at J, with 10 bases between the two ends.

This clone turned up a few times. The CDR3 DNA sequence: TGTGCCAGCAGTCTAGACAGGGTGATTTCCTACGAGCAGTACTTC. Translating gives CASSLDRVISYEQYF. The V gene is TRBV2, the J gene TRBJ2-7, with 7 bases matching TRBD1. The CDR3 is 15 amino acids. Looked up from germline, CDR1 is SNHLY and CDR2 is FYNNEI. V lost 5 bases and J lost 1; bases outside the gene matches: 8.

This sequence joins TRBV7-2 and TRBJ2-5, with D unclear. The CDR3 covers 11 residues. Germline CDR1 reads SGHTA; CDR2 reads FQGNSA. V was trimmed by 5 bases and J by 4 bases, leaving 5 bases between them. This CDR3 reads CASSNLETQYF. The CDR3 DNA follows: TGTGCCAGCAGCAACTTAGAGACCCAGTACTTC.

This clone was counted only a few times. The chain is built from TRBV5-4 and TRBJ1-1; D remains ambiguous. The germline V gene encodes CDR1 SGHNT and CDR2 YYREEE (reference sequence). This CDR3 is 13 amino acids long. V was trimmed by 3 bases and J by 8 bases, leaving 14 bases between them. In DNA form, the CDR3 reads TGTGCCAGCAGCTCTGGCACCCGGAGAGAAGCTTTCTTT. As protein: CASSSGTRREAFF.

The chain combines TRBV5-4 with TRBJ2-3; 9 bases map to TRBD2. The V and J ends lost 4 bases and 2 bases, in that order; junction bases with no gene match: 5. CDR1 is SGHNT, CDR2 YYREEE, per germline (reference sequence). This CDR3 is built from 15 residues. CDR3 in DNA: TGTGCCAGCAGCATGGCTAGCGGGGACACAGATACGCAGTATTTT. Translating it yields CASSMASGDTDTQYF.

This chain links TRBV6-5 with TRBJ2-7; D gene uncertain. Germline V gene lookup returns CDR1 MNHEY and CDR2 SVGAGI. Deletions cut 5 bases from V and 0 bases from J, with 11 bases between. This CDR3 is built from 14 residues. The DNA for the CDR3 is TGTGCCAGCAGTCGAGAACCAACCTCCTACGAGCAGTACTTC. Translated, it gives CASSREPTSYEQYF.